This section outlines one TCR beta chain sequence together with its context. This specimen comes from a study of T cells expressing NK-cell markers. The CDR3 runs 14 residues. CDR1 and CDR2 from the germline V gene are KGHSH and LQKENI. TCRdb reprocessed the 5' RACE reads, keeping one entry per CDR3 protein, no DNA. The listing contains fewer than 300,000 distinct CDR3 sequences. The chain has TRBV18 and TRBJ1-1. The clonotype originates from a woman aged 18 to 69 in good health. Sequencing was performed on blood T cells: a sorted CD56 or NKG2C T cell subset, CD4+ or CD8+ T cells, or bulk PBMC T cells (not recorded which). The CDR3 loop reads CASSPFSKNTEAFF.